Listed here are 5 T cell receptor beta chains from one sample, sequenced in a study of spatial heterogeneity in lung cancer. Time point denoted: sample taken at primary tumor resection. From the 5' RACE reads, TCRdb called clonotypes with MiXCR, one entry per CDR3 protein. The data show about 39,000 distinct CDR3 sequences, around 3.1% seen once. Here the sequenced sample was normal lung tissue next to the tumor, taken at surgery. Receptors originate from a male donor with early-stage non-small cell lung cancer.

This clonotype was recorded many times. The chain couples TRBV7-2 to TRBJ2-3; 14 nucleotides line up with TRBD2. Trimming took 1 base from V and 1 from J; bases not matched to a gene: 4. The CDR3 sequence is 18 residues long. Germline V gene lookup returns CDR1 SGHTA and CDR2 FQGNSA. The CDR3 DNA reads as TGTGCCAGCAGCTTAGGACTAGCGGGGGGGCCGGGCACAGATACGCAGTATTTT. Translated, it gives CASSLGLAGGPGTDTQYF.

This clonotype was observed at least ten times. The CDR3 DNA sequence: TGTGCCAGCAGCTTACTGGAAGGGGTAGAGACCCAGTACTTC. This sequence encodes CASSLLEGVETQYF. This sequence joins TRBV7-9 and TRBJ2-5; D is perhaps TRBD1 (5 bases). This CDR3 is 14 amino acids long. The germline V gene has CDR1 SEHNR and CDR2 FQNEAQ (reference sequence). Trimming took 2 bases from V and 4 from J, leaving 11 bases between them.

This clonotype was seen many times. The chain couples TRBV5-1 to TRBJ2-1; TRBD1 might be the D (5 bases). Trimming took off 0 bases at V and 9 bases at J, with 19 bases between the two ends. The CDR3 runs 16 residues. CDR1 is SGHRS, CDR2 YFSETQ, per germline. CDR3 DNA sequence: TGCGCCAGCAGCTTGGACAGGTCCCGCTTAGGCGGTGAGCAGTTCTTC. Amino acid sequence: CASSLDRSRLGGEQFF.

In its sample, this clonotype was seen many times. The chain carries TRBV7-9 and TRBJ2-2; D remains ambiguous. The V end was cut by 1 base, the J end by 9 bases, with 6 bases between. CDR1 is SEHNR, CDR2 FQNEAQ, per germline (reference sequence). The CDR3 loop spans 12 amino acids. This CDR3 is CASSLEGRELFF. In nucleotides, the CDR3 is TGTGCCAGCAGCTTAGAAGGCCGGGAGCTGTTTTTT.

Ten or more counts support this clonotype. The CDR3 DNA follows: TGTGCCAGCAGTTTCCTAGGACAGGGGCCCAATCAGCCCCAGCATTTT. Its protein product is CASSFLGQGPNQPQHF. The chain employs TRBV28 and TRBJ1-5, with 9 nucleotides matching TRBD1. The CDR3 loop spans 16 amino acids. Germline-derived CDR1 and CDR2 are MDHEN and SYDVKM. Trimming at V came to 3 bases and at J to 3 bases, leaving 6 bases not matched to a gene.